The entry below describes one T cell receptor beta chain. The sample comes from a study of blood T cell repertoires in COVID-19. TCRdb's table, derived via immunoSEQ multiplex PCR, lists solely in-frame clones and lacks some. The sample records 150,000 to 200,000 clones, about 85% being singletons. Germline V CDR1 and CDR2: SGHRS, YFSETQ. Trimming cost V 3 bases and J 4 bases; bases outside gene matches: 8. The CDR3 length is 16 residues. The sample taken for sequencing was peripheral blood. The source of this sequence is a woman over 75 with acute or convalescent COVID-19. The chain couples TRBV5-1 to TRBJ2-2; 8 bases align to TRBD1. The CDR3 reads CASSWTGTGTTGELFF. The CDR3 region has the DNA TGCGCCAGCAGCTGGACCGGGACAGGAACCACCGGGGAGCTGTTTTTT.